This TCR beta chain is drawn from a study of blood T cell repertoires in COVID-19. Study information: Whether acute or convalescent, the COVID-19 samples came from the United States, Italy and Spain. In each case, the material was cDNA or gDNA derived from T cells, B-cell-depleted T cells, or PBMCs.

The CDR3 has 14 amino acids. Germline loops: CDR1 GTSNPN, CDR2 SVGIG (reference sequence). V was cut by 0 bases and J by 2 bases, with 8 bases left in between. Under the authors' procedure: Estimated nucleated cell counts came from reference gene primer amplification. Sequencing was performed with immunoSEQ multiplex PCR; in TCRdb, only in-frame clones are kept and a portion is missing. D and trimming come from the DNA, and the V and J calls and clone size come from that table. The data hold about 94,000 clones, with 80% to 90% observed a single time. This chain connects TRBV30 to TRBJ1-5; D ambiguous. This clonotype originated in an elderly woman with acute or convalescent COVID-19. The sequenced sample consisted of peripheral blood. The CDR3 DNA follows: TGTGCCTGGAGTGTACGGAGGGGCAATCAGCCCCAGCATTTT. It yields the protein CAWSVRRGNQPQHF.